The 20 T cell receptor beta chains reported below all come from one sample, sequenced in a study of cytomegalovirus exposure and HLA in healthy donors. Use of 60 Vbeta and 13 Jbeta primers characterized the PCR. Clones were sequenced by immunoSEQ multiplex PCR, and TCRdb holds only the in-frame ones, with some missing. In the table there are about 200,000 clones, 78% of which are singletons. Material for sequencing was PBMCs. These receptors were collected from a woman under 40 in good health and CMV-seropositive.

The V call is TRBV7-8, the J call TRBJ1-1, with 9 positions matching TRBD1. The CDR3 loop spans 15 amino acids. Germline V gives CDR1 SGHVS, CDR2 FQNEAQ. Germline trimming cut 5 bases from V and 0 bases from J; bases unmatched to any gene: 4. CDR3 DNA: TGTGCCAGCAGCCTGCGGGACAGGGTGAACACTGAAGCTTTCTTT. This sequence encodes CASSLRDRVNTEAFF. The whole variable domain, filled in from reference TRBV7-8 and TRBJ1-1, reads GAGVSQSPRYKVAKRGQDVALRCDPISGHVSLFWYQQALGQGPEFLTYFQNEAQLDKSGLPSDRFFAERPEGSVSTLKIQRTQQEDSAVYLCASSLRDRVNTEAFFGQGTRLTVV.

This clone is a singleton in its sample. This chain joins TRBV5-4 and TRBJ1-2; TRBD1 matches at 9 bases. The CDR3 has 15 amino acids. The V gene end was trimmed by 0 bases and the J gene end by 2 bases; junction bases not matched to a gene: 2. Germline lookup yields CDR1 SGHNT and CDR2 YYREEE (reference sequence). The CDR3 coding sequence is TGTGCCAGCAGCTTGGGGACAGGGGAGAACTATGGCTACACCTTC. Its translation: CASSLGTGENYGYTF.

V is TRBV5-6 and J is TRBJ2-3; 7 bases map to TRBD1. The CDR3 length is 14 residues. The trim removed 4 bases at V and 4 bases at J, leaving 6 bases unmatched. Germline V lookup: CDR1 SGHDT, CDR2 YYEEEE. CDR3 in amino acids: CASSAPGGSDTQYF. The CDR3 DNA is TGTGCCAGCAGCGCCCCAGGGGGATCAGATACGCAGTATTTT.

V is TRBV5-6 and J is TRBJ2-1, with 7 nucleotides matching TRBD2. Germline-derived CDR1 and CDR2 are SGHDT and YYEEEE. The V segment lost 5 bases and the J segment 4 bases; nucleotides outside the gene matches: 6. The CDR3 has 14 residues. The CDR3: CASSRLALYNEQFF. The CDR3 DNA follows: TGTGCCAGCAGTCGACTAGCTCTATACAATGAGCAGTTCTTC. The full variable domain, in which reference TRBV5-6 and TRBJ2-1 provide the parts outside the CDR3, is DAGVTQSPTHLIKTRGQQVTLRCSPKSGHDTVSWYQQALGQGPQFIFQYYEEEERQRGNFPDRFSGHQFPNYSSELNVNALLLGDSALYLCASSRLALYNEQFFGPGTRLTVL.

The chain couples TRBV7-8 to TRBJ2-5; no clear D. Looked up from germline, CDR1 is SGHVS and CDR2 is FQNEAQ. The CDR3 extends over 16 amino acids. Trimming shortened V by 4 bases and J by 2 bases, and 17 bases separated the two germline ends. This CDR3 is CASSSNSPSRQETQYF. Written as DNA, the CDR3 is TGTGCCAGCAGCTCGAATAGCCCATCACGACAAGAGACCCAGTACTTC.

The sample holds one count of this clone. The rearrangement uses TRBV19 and TRBJ2-5; 10 bases fit TRBD1. Germline CDR1 is LNHDA and CDR2 is SQIVND (reference sequence). Trimming at V came to 4 bases and at J to 11 bases, leaving 13 bases not matched to a gene. The CDR3 has 15 residues. CDR3 loop: CASSNLGTGVDEQYF. The CDR3 region has the DNA TGTGCCAGTAGTAACCTAGGGACAGGGGTAGATGAGCAGTACTTC.

In this sample, this clone turned up once. This rearrangement joins TRBV4-2 to TRBJ2-7; TRBD1 might be the D (5 bases). The CDR3 has 16 amino acids. Germline lookup yields CDR1 LGHNA and CDR2 YNFKEQ. Trimming shortened V by 0 bases and J by 0 bases, and 12 bases separated the two germline ends. The CDR3 sequence is CASSQDNRSSSYEQYF. In DNA, the CDR3 is TGTGCCAGCAGCCAAGATAACAGGTCCTCCTCCTACGAGCAGTACTTC.

V and J are TRBV28 and TRBJ1-3, with D maybe TRBD1 (5 bases). Between the trimmed V and J ends, which lost 3 bases and 2 bases, there was a span of 14 bases. CDR3 size: 16 residues. Germline V CDR1 and CDR2: MDHEN, SYDVKM. The CDR3 protein is CASSFFREVPGNTIYF. CDR3 nucleotides: TGTGCCAGCAGTTTTTTCAGGGAAGTACCTGGAAACACCATATATTTT. The variable domain in full, with the rest retrieved from reference TRBV28 and TRBJ1-3, is DVKVTQSSRYLVKRTGEKVFLECVQDMDHENMFWYRQDPGLGLRLIYFSYDVKMKEKGDIPEGYSVSREKKERFSLILESASTNQTSMYLCASSFFREVPGNTIYFGEGSWLTVV.

The V and J genes are TRBV5-4 and TRBJ1-2, with D maybe TRBD1 (5 bases). The length of the CDR3 is 15 residues. From germline, CDR1 is SGHNT and CDR2 YYREEE (reference sequence). Between the trimmed V and J ends, which lost 1 base and 0 bases, there was a span of 10 bases. CDR3 sequence (DNA): TGTGCCAGCAGCTTGTGGGGAGGGGCTAACTATGGCTACACCTTC. This encodes CASSLWGGANYGYTF.

The V gene is TRBV5-4, the J gene TRBJ2-7, with 10 bases lining up with TRBD2. The DNA end lines up better with TRBJ2-1; the J call may be wrong. In germline, CDR1 is SGHNT, CDR2 YYREEE (reference sequence). The CDR3 consists of 15 residues. CDR3 in DNA: TGTGCCAGCAGCTTGGAACTAGCGGGGAACTACGAGCAGTTCTTC. Its translation: CASSLELAGNYEQFF.

This clone was counted a single time. The chain uses TRBV30 and TRBJ2-7; 7 nucleotides match TRBD2. CDR1 is GTSNPN, CDR2 SVGIG, per germline (reference sequence). CDR3 length: 13 residues. The trim removed 4 bases at V and 0 bases at J, leaving 3 bases unmatched. In DNA, the CDR3 is TGTGCCTGGAATGGGGACTACTCCTACGAGCAGTACTTC. It codes for CAWNGDYSYEQYF. The variable domain in full, with the rest retrieved from reference TRBV30 and TRBJ2-7, is SQTIHQWPATLVQPVGSPLSLECTVEGTSNPNLYWYRQAAGRGLQLLFYSVGIGQISSEVPQNLSASRPQDRQFILSSKKLLLSDSGFYLCAWNGDYSYEQYFGPGTRLTVT.

The chain is built from TRBV5-4 and TRBJ1-2; 8 bases fit TRBD1. V was clipped by 0 bases and J by 6 bases; unmatched bases: 4. The germline gives CDR1 SGHNT, CDR2 YYREEE (reference sequence). The CDR3 consists of 14 residues. This CDR3 reads CASSLGGQGNGYTF. Written as DNA, the CDR3 is TGTGCCAGCAGCTTGGGCGGACAGGGAAATGGCTACACCTTC.

The gene calls are TRBV28 and TRBJ2-7, with D tentatively TRBD1 (6 bases). Per the germline V gene, CDR1 is MDHEN and CDR2 is SYDVKM. The CDR3 covers 15 residues. The V end was cut by 7 bases, the J end by 4 bases, with 20 bases between. CDR3 sequence reads: CASTAGQRVAYEQYF. DNA of the CDR3: TGTGCCAGCACCGCCGGACAGCGCGTGGCGTACGAGCAGTACTTC.

The chain joins TRBV30 to TRBJ2-7, with D perhaps TRBD2 (5 bases). V was cut by 3 bases and J by 1 base, with 13 bases left in between. Germline V CDR1 and CDR2: GTSNPN, SVGIG (reference sequence). The CDR3 totals 14 residues. This chain's CDR3 is CAWRRLEGSYEQYF. CDR3 nucleotide sequence: TGTGCCTGGAGGCGATTAGAGGGTTCCTACGAGCAGTACTTC.

The V and J genes are TRBV4-1 and TRBJ2-7, with D unresolved. This CDR3 is built from 14 residues. Germline V gives CDR1 MGHRA, CDR2 YSYEKL. V was shortened by 4 bases and J by 1 base, with 11 bases between the two germline ends. CDR3 residues: CASSRNSGSYEQYF. CDR3 coding DNA: TGCGCCAGCAGCCGGAATTCAGGTTCCTACGAGCAGTACTTC.

The chain joins TRBV19 to TRBJ2-7; a possible D gene is TRBD2 (5 bases). Trimming left V 2 bases short and J 6 bases short, with 14 bases between. Per the germline V gene, CDR1 is LNHDA and CDR2 is SQIVND (reference sequence). CDR3 size: 14 residues. The CDR3 DNA reads as TGTGCCAGTAGTATACGAGGGCCTTCACCCGAGCAGTACTTC. Translating it yields CASSIRGPSPEQYF.

The J gene is TRBJ1-1, the V gene TRBV5-1; no clear D. The V end lost 7 bases, the J end lost 6 bases, and 7 bases lay between the germline ends. The V gene's germline CDR1 is SGHRS and CDR2 YFSETQ. CDR3 length: 10 amino acids. CDR3 DNA sequence: TGCGCCAGCCCGTGTCCTGAAGCTTTCTTT. Protein: CASPCPEAFF. Based on the CDR3 plus reference TRBV5-1 and TRBJ1-1, the full variable domain is KAGVTQTPRYLIKTRGQQVTLSCSPISGHRSVSWYQQTPGQGLQFLFEYFSETQRNKGNFPGRFSGRQFSNSRSEMNVSTLELGDSALYLCASPCPEAFFGQGTRLTVV.

The rearrangement joins TRBV19 to TRBJ1-5; 7 nucleotides align to TRBD1. The junction had 6 bases not matched to a gene; V was cut back by 1 base and J by 15 bases. The germline gives CDR1 LNHDA, CDR2 SQIVND (reference sequence). The length of the CDR3 is 12 residues. DNA for the CDR3: TGTGCCAGTAGTATAGGTACAGGGGCGGCGCATTTT. It translates to CASSIGTGAAHF.

In this sample, this clone turned up once. The gene calls are TRBV6-5 and TRBJ1-5; D might be TRBD1 (6 bases). CDR3 length: 14 amino acids. Trimming pared 0 bases from V and 4 bases from J, leaving 7 bases between. Germline loops: CDR1 MNHEY, CDR2 SVGAGI. CDR3 residues: CASSYSRGNQPQHF. In DNA form, the CDR3 reads TGTGCCAGCAGTTACTCTAGGGGGAATCAGCCCCAGCATTTT.

In its sample, this clone was seen once. The V call is TRBV15, the J call TRBJ2-1, with D possibly TRBD2 on 5 matching bases. Germline CDR1 and CDR2: LNHNV and YYDKDF (reference sequence). Trimming left V 4 bases short and J 6 bases short, with 16 bases between. The length of the CDR3 is 15 residues. The CDR3 sequence: CATSTRPRAANEQFF. CDR3 bases: TGTGCCACCAGCACCCGACCGAGGGCAGCCAATGAGCAGTTCTTC.